The T cell receptor (beta chain) described here comes from a study of glioma-infiltrating T cells after dendritic cell vaccination. As for the study in general: Dendritic cell vaccination trial patients had either newly diagnosed or recurrent glioblastoma.

Primers: 60 V beta forward and 13 J beta reverse. TCRdb's copy holds only in-frame clones and misses some; the assay was immunoSEQ multiplex PCR. This table has under 130,000 clones, roughly 79% appearing once. This clone has a single count. The germline gene is not matched at one end of the junction; a read error may be the cause. Other DNA sequences from this sample encode an identical CDR3 as well. CDR3 length: 15 amino acids. From germline, CDR1 is LNHDA and CDR2 SQIVND (reference sequence). Patients had residual fresh-frozen tumor tissue and more than two years of survival data. The material was blood, obtained before dendritic cell vaccination. This sequence was found in a human donor with glioblastoma. V usage is TRBV19 and J usage is TRBJ1-1, with 9 bases that match TRBD1. The CDR3 sequence: CASSIPRDRDTEAFF. The CDR3 nucleotides are TGTGCCAGTAGTATCCCCCGGGACAGGGACACTGAAGCCTTCTTT. Together with reference TRBV19 and TRBJ1-1, the CDR3 gives the full variable domain: DGGITQSPKYLFRKEGQNVTLSCEQNLNHDAMYWYRQDPGQGLRLIYYSQIVNDFQKGDIAEGYSVSREKKESFPLTVTSAQKNPTAFYLCASSIPRDRDTEAFFGQGTRLTVV.